These 13 T cell receptor beta chains came from one sample sequenced in a study of Graves' ophthalmopathy and Graves' hyperthyroidism. RNA transcripts were the template, and TCR beta CDR3 regions were amplified from them. The first round was an RT-PCR with HTBI primers, and the second round was a multiplex PCR. MiXCR, applied by TCRdb to the multiplex PCR reads, yields one record per CDR3 protein. The data hold hundreds of thousands of distinct CDR3 sequences, with over 20% observed a single time. Sample: peripheral blood. The receptors come from a woman aged 18-29 years with stable Graves' hyperthyroidism.

The J gene is TRBJ1-2, the V gene TRBV20-1; D remains ambiguous. The V end lost 6 bases, the J end lost 3 bases, and 8 bases lay between the germline ends. CDR3 size: 11 residues. Germline V CDR1 and CDR2: DFQATT, SNEGSKA (reference sequence). In DNA, the CDR3 is TGCAGTGCCCCCGAGGACTATGGCTACACCTTC. Translating it yields CSAPEDYGYTF.

This clonotype was detected only a few times. A single base separates this from a much larger clone, so it may be a read error. This rearrangement joins TRBV5-5 to TRBJ1-5; D is ambiguous. This CDR3 spans 12 amino acids. Per germline, CDR1 SGHKS and CDR2 YYEKEE (reference sequence). The CDR3 region is CASSRPGQPRHF. DNA for the CDR3: TGTGCCAGCAGCCGGCCGGGTCAGCCCCGGCATTTT.

Ten or more counts support this clonotype. This CDR3 is CAWSVLAGPTGELFF. In nucleotides, the CDR3 is TGTGCCTGGAGTGTGTTAGCGGGCCCCACCGGGGAGCTGTTTTTT. This chain uses TRBV30 with TRBJ2-2, with 7 bases matching TRBD2. This CDR3 is 15 amino acids long. The junction had 5 bases not matched to a gene; V was cut back by 0 bases and J by 4 bases. Germline CDR1 reads GTSNPN; CDR2 reads SVGIG (reference sequence).

The gene calls are TRBV6-1 and TRBJ2-7; TRBD2 agrees at 13 bases. Trimming took 6 bases from V and 2 from J; bases not matched to a gene: 4. The CDR3 consists of 15 residues. The germline CDR1 and CDR2 sequences are MNHNS and SASEGT. CDR3 sequence: CASRGTSGATYEQYF. The CDR3 nucleotides are TGTGCCAGCAGAGGGACTAGCGGGGCGACCTACGAGCAGTACTTC.

The J gene is TRBJ2-3, the V gene TRBV7-2; unclear D gene. Germline values: CDR1 SGHTA, CDR2 FQGNSA. V dropped 2 bases and J dropped 7 bases, with 4 bases sitting between them. CDR3 size: 11 residues. The chain's CDR3 is CASSLQNTQYF. The CDR3 DNA sequence: TGTGCCAGCAGCTTACAGAATACGCAGTATTTT.

This clonotype was picked up many times. V is TRBV7-2 and J is TRBJ2-7; 7 positions match TRBD2. Per the germline V gene, CDR1 is SGHTA and CDR2 is FQGNSA. Trimming at V came to 3 bases and at J to 5 bases, leaving 10 bases not matched to a gene. This CDR3 is built from 15 residues. The CDR3 nucleotides are TGTGCCAGCAGCTTTCGGCGGGAGCTGTTGAACGAGCAGTACTTC. Protein product: CASSFRRELLNEQYF.

This clonotype was counted at least ten times. The chain links TRBV5-1 to TRBJ2-2; D might be TRBD2 (5 bases). The germline V and J ends were trimmed by 2 bases and 4 bases, with 15 bases remaining between them. Germline V CDR1 and CDR2: SGHRS, YFSETQ. The CDR3 contains 16 residues. Written as DNA, the CDR3 is TGCGCCAGCAGCTTCCTGTGGGAGCGGAGCACCGGGGAGCTGTTTTTT. It specifies CASSFLWERSTGELFF.

This clonotype turned up a few times. V is TRBV29-1 and J is TRBJ2-4, with D unresolved. V was shortened by 7 bases and J by 0 bases, with 10 bases between the two germline ends. Germline CDR1 and CDR2: SQVTM and ANQGSEA. CDR3 length equals 13 residues. The CDR3 coding sequence is TGCAGCGCGAAGACACTAGCCAAAAACATTCAGTACTTC. Protein product: CSAKTLAKNIQYF.

This clonotype was seen a few times. V and J are TRBV12-3 or TRBV12-4 and TRBJ1-3; unclear D gene. The CDR3 contains 18 residues. Trimming removed 1 base at V and 4 bases at J, with 20 bases between. DNA for the CDR3: TGTGCCAGCAGTTTAGGCCCATTGGGGTGGCTCGGCGGAAACACCATATATTTT. Protein product: CASSLGPLGWLGGNTIYF.

CDR3: CASSSFVTSAPGELFF. As DNA, the CDR3 is TGTGCCAGCAGTTCCTTTGTGACTAGCGCTCCCGGGGAGCTGTTTTTT. This chain links TRBV6-5 with TRBJ2-2, with 8 bases fitting TRBD2. Trimming cost V 4 bases and J 6 bases; bases outside gene matches: 10. The germline V gene encodes CDR1 MNHEY and CDR2 SVGAGI. This CDR3 contains 16 residues.

The chain combines TRBV12-3 or TRBV12-4 with TRBJ2-7; 9 positions match TRBD1. This CDR3 is 13 amino acids long. Trimming removed 4 bases from V and 7 bases from J; junction bases left unmatched: 5. The CDR3 sequence is CASSWTGEREQYF. The CDR3 region has the DNA TGTGCCAGCAGTTGGACAGGGGAGAGGGAGCAGTACTTC.

This clonotype was observed at least ten times. The chain couples TRBV9 to TRBJ1-5; 8 bases match TRBD1. The CDR3 is 14 residues long. Germline-derived CDR1 and CDR2 are SGDLS and YYNGEE. With V trimmed by 3 bases and J by 7 bases, 6 bases remained unmatched. This chain's CDR3 is CASSAGTGGQPQHF. The CDR3 DNA follows: TGTGCCAGCAGCGCAGGGACAGGTGGGCAGCCCCAGCATTTT.

This clonotype was counted many times. The chain recombines TRBV2 with TRBJ1-5; TRBD1 aligns across 8 bases. Germline trimming cut 5 bases from V and 7 bases from J; bases unmatched to any gene: 7. Germline assignment: CDR1 SNHLY and CDR2 FYNNEI. The CDR3 contains 14 residues. The CDR3 sequence: CASSYGQGRQPQHF. Here the CDR3 DNA reads TGTGCCAGCAGTTACGGACAGGGAAGGCAGCCCCAGCATTTT.